A single T cell receptor (beta chain) is shown here with its context. The data were obtained in a study of CD8+CD57+ T cells in acquired aplastic anemia. Study at large: Quantities of DNA derived from sorted CD4+ and CD8+ cells averaged approximately 3 ug. CD4+ reads averaged around 10 million in healthy donors.

Genomic DNA, serving as template, underwent TCR beta VDJ and CDR3 profiling. TCRdb recomputed calls from the reads with MiXCR, one row per CDR3 protein. Altogether about 68,000 distinct CDR3 sequences are present, around half being singletons, with the ten largest covering approximately 8.3%. CDR3 size: 11 residues. Germline assignment: CDR1 SQVTM and CDR2 ANQGSEA. With 3 bases removed from V and 5 bases from J, the gap between germline ends came to 6 bases. The sequence derives from a human donor in good health, serving as a control. The V gene is TRBV29-1, the J gene TRBJ2-3, with a possible D match to TRBD2 (5 bases). Sequencing used sorted CD4+, CD8+, or CD8+CD57+ T cells (not recorded which) from PBMCs. The CDR3 reads CSVDEGDTQYF. DNA of the CDR3: TGCAGCGTTGACGAGGGAGATACGCAGTATTTT.